This T cell receptor beta chain was found in a study of T cell responses to AZD1222 COVID-19 vaccine. CDR3 length equals 15 residues. J gave up 1 base and V 4 bases, and 5 bases lay outside the gene matches. Germline V gene lookup returns CDR1 WNHNN and CDR2 SYGVQD (reference sequence). The table lists this clone with a few counts. Second doses at about 4 or about 12 weeks were pooled. Using immunoSEQ multiplex PCR, the repertoire was profiled, and TCRdb retains in-frame clones only, with some absent. The sample includes roughly 99,000 clones, around nine tenths of them seen just once. The V call is TRBV10-1, the J call TRBJ1-1; 8 nucleotides match TRBD1. The starting material was peripheral blood, obtained 28 days after the second AZD1222 dose. The clonotype comes from an adult who received the AZD1222 COVID-19 vaccine. CDR3 sequence reads: CASSGSTGANTEAFF. For the CDR3, the DNA is TGCGCCAGCAGTGGGTCGACAGGGGCGAACACTGAAGCTTTCTTT.